The subject of this entry is one TCR beta chain. The assay was immunoSEQ multiplex PCR, and TCRdb's table has in-frame clones only and misses some. The data contain about 94,000 clones, approximately 96% of them seen just once; the ten biggest clones take up 0.22%. Germline-derived CDR1 and CDR2 are SGHDN and FVKESK. The CDR3 sequence is 13 residues long. With 4 bases removed from V and 3 bases from J, the gap between germline ends came to 10 bases. This sample was included in a study of technical replicates of blood from a few donors. Sequenced sample: T cells isolated from PBMCs. This receptor was identified in a human donor in good health. The chain couples TRBV14 to TRBJ2-7, with TRBD2 as a possible D gene (6 bases). CDR3 loop: CASSPRRGYEQYF. Written as DNA, the CDR3 is TGTGCCAGCAGCCCAAGGAGGGGCTACGAGCAGTACTTC.